The source of this TCR beta chain is a study of T cell therapy after organ transplantation. Overall study: Patients received up to 6 T cell doses every 2 weeks. Study conclusions and caveats: Nonresponders had marked pretherapy clonal expansions and little post-therapy change. Reconstitution after therapy seemingly combined transferred and product-undetected endogenous clonotypes. Antirejection and antiviral medication effects could not be assessed.

Assay: immunoSEQ multiplex PCR; the TCRdb copy retains only in-frame clones and omits some. Of thousands of clones detected, 70% appear once; the ten largest clones hold about 40%. The V and J ends lost 0 bases and 2 bases respectively, with 7 bases between them. The germline gives CDR1 MGHRA, CDR2 YSYEKL. This CDR3 has 14 residues. This clone occurred once. Its antigen is still unknown. This receptor was obtained from a human patient who had received a solid organ transplant and had CMV disease. This chain connects TRBV4-1 to TRBJ1-1; D unresolved. Sample: CD8+ T cells from blood, taken before autologous CMV-specific T cell therapy. In DNA form, the CDR3 reads TGCGCCAGCAGCCAAGACGGGGTCAACACTGAAGCTTTCTTT. Translating gives CASSQDGVNTEAFF.